This TCR beta chain stems from a study of blood T cell repertoires in COVID-19 (dated by TCRdb to the early 2020s). Looking at the study overall: Samples covering the acute and convalescent phases of COVID-19 were provided by collaborators in the United States, Italy and Spain. Deeply sampled blood TCRbeta repertoires from subjects exposed to, actively infected with, or recovered from COVID-19 were included in the dataset. The repertoires were made available in a free public database intended to serve as a resource for research on the immune response to SARS-CoV-2. Sample metadata almost always included a de-identified subject ID, COVID-19 status, age in years and sex. Where available, HLA class I and class II types were obtained from metadata supplied by the sample provider rather than from assay-based typing. The prospective study material was composed of cDNA or gDNA derived from T cells, B-cell-depleted T cells, or PBMCs. The samples were drawn from the first 160 participants of the ongoing ImmuneRACE study and from 950 to 1,500 subjects provided by 6 global collaborators. Study-wide findings and limitations: How much clinical and demographic metadata was included differed by source and by participant, and the metadata was provided uncurated.

This clone came up a few times. Its antigen is unknown. No base quality information exists; no much larger clone differs at one position. CDR1 and CDR2, looked up from the germline V gene, are ENHRY and SYGVKD. V gives up 5 bases and J gives up 0 bases, and the segment between their germline ends measures 13 bases. Including cysteine and phenylalanine, the CDR3 has 16 amino acids. The entry retains the CDR3 DNA only, 48 bases that are in frame from base 1. The immunoSEQ Assay, a bias-controlled multiplex PCR, was used to amplify TCRbeta CDR3 regions from genomic DNA. Under the source paper's analysis protocol: Within the assay, amplification of reference gene primers was used to estimate how many nucleated cells each sample contained. To quantify the absolute abundance of each unique TCRbeta CDR3 rearrangement, sequence reads were collapsed and filtered. For each sample, productive Simpson clonality was calculated as the square root of Simpson's diversity index across productive rearrangements. TCRdb obtained this table from immuneACCESS and retained in-frame rearrangements with V and J assigned. These tables miss some clones; where compared with another copy, unresolved V genes account for less than half of the shortfall, and the remainder is unexplained. Clone size and V and J calls were adopted from that table, with D and trimming inferred from the DNA. The sample yields just under 20,000 clones; approximately 81% were counted once. Roughly 30% of the sample is held by the ten biggest clonotypes.

Each collaborating institution followed its own protocols to collect whole blood in K2EDTA tubes. For TCRbeta analysis, collaborators shipped samples as frozen whole blood, isolated PBMCs, or DNA extracted from either of those sample types. The clonotype was recovered from a human donor with active COVID-19. The donor label of this sample is uncertain. Sequenced input: peripheral blood. The chain couples TRBV10-3 to TRBJ1-4; possibly the D gene is TRBD1, per 5 matching bases. The CDR3 is CAISSYQGATNEKLFF. The DNA sequence follows: TGTGCCATCAGTTCCTATCAGGGTGCAACTAATGAAAAACTGTTTTTT.